Each of the 18 T cell receptor beta chains below was sequenced from the same sample in a study of response to subunit inactivated influenza vaccine. MiXCR was run by TCRdb on the RT-PCR reads, yielding one entry per CDR3 protein. The sample has over 300,000 distinct CDR3 sequences, 20% to 25% seen once. Sequenced here: PBMCs from blood, sampled 21 months after vaccination. These receptors all stem from a man aged 50 to 69 who received an inactivated influenza vaccine.

This clonotype was seen more than once but under ten times. The chain is built from TRBV7-2 and TRBJ2-3, with D perhaps matching TRBD1 (5 bases). CDR1 SGHTA and CDR2 FQGNSA come from the germline V gene. Between the trimmed V and J ends, which lost 5 bases and 4 bases, there was a span of 19 bases. The CDR3 is 16 residues long. CDR3 residues: CASSLVYLGAADTQYF. In nucleotides, the CDR3 is TGTGCCAGCAGCCTAGTATATTTAGGGGCGGCAGATACGCAGTATTTT.

The table lists this clonotype with many counts. This chain connects TRBV15 to TRBJ2-2; 9 positions agree with TRBD1. The CDR3 sequence is 16 residues long. CDR1 is LNHNV, CDR2 YYDKDF, per germline (reference sequence). V was pared by 3 bases and J by 2 bases, with 4 bases of the junction left unmatched. The CDR3 region is CATSRGTGINTGELFF. The CDR3 DNA is TGTGCCACCAGCAGGGGGACAGGGATAAACACCGGGGAGCTGTTTTTT. Filled out from reference TRBV15 and TRBJ2-2, the complete variable domain reads DAMVIQNPRYQVTQFGKPVTLSCSQTLNHNVMYWYQQKSSQAPKLLFHYYDKDFNNEADTPDNFQSRRPNTSFCFLDIRSPGLGDTAMYLCATSRGTGINTGELFFGEGSRLTVL.

This rearrangement joins TRBV28 to TRBJ2-4; possible D gene TRBD2, 6 bases. This CDR3 is built from 15 residues. Trimming pared 4 bases from V and 8 bases from J, leaving 18 bases between. Germline V gene lookup returns CDR1 MDHEN and CDR2 SYDVKM. The CDR3 region is CASSSTGSKTDIQYF. The CDR3 DNA reads TGTGCCAGCAGTTCTACCGGGAGCAAAACTGACATTCAGTACTTC.

This clonotype was detected many times. Compared with germline, one end of the junction differs, possibly owing to a read error. The chain couples TRBV4-3 to TRBJ1-4; 9 positions agree with TRBD1. The CDR3 consists of 14 residues. The germline V gene encodes CDR1 LGHNA and CDR2 YSLEER. The CDR3 DNA sequence: TGTGCCAGCAGCCAGGGACAGGGTGGCGAAAAACTGTTTTTT. The encoded protein is CASSQGQGGEKLFF.

About this clonotype itself: This clone may be a read error of a much larger clone one base away. The conserved phenylalanine or tryptophan is not found at the CDR3 terminus, so this likely reflects a read error. The chain uses TRBV3-1 and TRBJ1-5; possible D gene TRBD1, 5 bases. The CDR3 has 15 amino acids. Germline-derived CDR1 and CDR2 are LGHDT and YNNKEL (reference sequence). Trimming removed 0 bases from V and 3 bases from J, with 9 bases in between. The CDR3 region is CASSQEAGSNQPQHY. Written as DNA, the CDR3 is TGTGCCAGCAGCCAAGAGGCAGGGTCCAATCAGCCCCAGCATTAT.

This clonotype was seen repeatedly, ten times or more. This chain uses TRBV4-1 with TRBJ2-5; 9 bases match TRBD2. Germline V CDR1 and CDR2: MGHRA, YSYEKL. Trimming took 1 base from V and 3 from J; bases not matched to a gene: 0. The CDR3 consists of 14 residues. The CDR3 loop is CASSQGLAEETQYF. CDR3 bases: TGCGCCAGCAGCCAAGGACTAGCGGAAGAGACCCAGTACTTC.

This clonotype was found a few times. Here the CDR3 reads CAISERQEQYF. The CDR3 DNA is TGTGCCATCAGTGAGCGGCAAGAGCAGTACTTC. V is TRBV10-3 and J is TRBJ2-7; no firm D call. In germline, CDR1 is ENHRY, CDR2 SYGVKD. The germline V and J ends were trimmed by 2 bases and 7 bases, with 6 bases remaining between them. The CDR3 runs to 11 residues.

The chain combines TRBV6-1 with TRBJ1-5; D unresolved. CDR1 MNHNS and CDR2 SASEGT come from the germline V gene. Deletions cut 3 bases from V and 6 bases from J, with 12 bases between. The CDR3 loop spans 14 amino acids. CDR3 region: CASSDGGSAQPQHF. CDR3 DNA: TGTGCCAGCAGTGATGGAGGTTCCGCTCAGCCCCAGCATTTT.

This clonotype was seen only a few times. The chain carries TRBV5-6 and TRBJ1-5; D unresolved. The V gene lost 1 base and the J gene lost 2 bases, with 7 bases spanning the gap. From germline, CDR1 is SGHDT and CDR2 YYEEEE. CDR3 size: 14 residues. The CDR3 nucleotides are TGTGCCAGCAGCTTGAATTTGGGCAATCAGCCCCAGCATTTT. It specifies CASSLNLGNQPQHF.

This clonotype occurred a few times. V gene TRBV28 combines with J gene TRBJ1-5, with a possible D match to TRBD1 (5 bases). Trimming cost V 6 bases and J 0 bases, with 18 bases left between them. Germline-derived CDR1 and CDR2 are MDHEN and SYDVKM. The CDR3 runs 17 residues. The chain's CDR3 is CASSPPLDNYSNQPQHF. CDR3 in DNA: TGTGCCAGCAGCCCTCCACTGGACAATTATAGCAATCAGCCCCAGCATTTT. Combining the CDR3 with reference TRBV28 and TRBJ1-5 gives the whole variable domain DVKVTQSSRYLVKRTGEKVFLECVQDMDHENMFWYRQDPGLGLRLIYFSYDVKMKEKGDIPEGYSVSREKKERFSLILESASTNQTSMYLCASSPPLDNYSNQPQHFGDGTRLSIL.

The genes are TRBV5-1 and TRBJ2-7, with D possibly matching TRBD1 (6 bases). Trimming removed 6 bases from V and 4 bases from J, with 17 bases in between. This CDR3 comprises 14 residues. CDR1 SGHRS and CDR2 YFSETQ come from the germline V gene. Written as DNA, the CDR3 is TGCGCCAGCAAAACCACATCAGGGGATTACGAGCAGTACTTC. Protein product: CASKTTSGDYEQYF.

This sequence joins TRBV6-1 and TRBJ1-3, with 7 nucleotides matching TRBD1. This CDR3 contains 14 residues. Germline lookup yields CDR1 MNHNS and CDR2 SASEGT. V trimming: 5 bases; J trimming: 0 bases; junction bases outside the gene matches: 1. The CDR3 DNA reads TGTGCCAGCAGTACAGGGGTCTCTGGAAACACCATATATTTT. Protein sequence: CASSTGVSGNTIYF.

This clonotype was recorded once. The chain combines TRBV7-6 with TRBJ1-1; tentative D call: TRBD1 (5 bases). The CDR3 has 15 residues. Per the germline V gene, CDR1 is SGHVS and CDR2 is FNYEAQ. Trimming pared 5 bases from V and 1 base from J, leaving 14 bases between. CDR3 sequence reads: CASSPHGGGNTEAFF. As DNA, the CDR3 is TGTGCCAGCAGCCCCCATGGGGGAGGGAACACTGAAGCTTTCTTT.

This clonotype has more than one count but fewer than ten. The genes are TRBV28 and TRBJ2-5; D not certain. V was clipped by 8 bases and J by 0 bases, with 10 bases between them. CDR3 size: 13 residues. Germline V lookup: CDR1 MDHEN, CDR2 SYDVKM. The CDR3 sequence: CASRRIYQETQYF. CDR3 in DNA: TGTGCCAGCCGCAGGATTTACCAAGAGACCCAGTACTTC.

The sample holds a few counts of this clonotype. The CDR3 DNA is TGTGCCAGCAGCTTAGAGCGGCAGACTAACTATGGCTACACCTTC. Its translation is CASSLERQTNYGYTF. The chain couples TRBV11-2 to TRBJ1-2; D call uncertain. Germline values: CDR1 SGHAT, CDR2 FQNNGV. Deletions cut 0 bases from V and 0 bases from J, with 8 bases between. CDR3 length equals 15 residues. Variable domain in full (rest from reference TRBV11-2 and TRBJ1-2): EAGVAQSPRYKIIEKRQSVAFWCNPISGHATLYWYQQILGQGPKLLIQFQNNGVVDDSQLPKDRFSAERLKGVDSTLKIQPAKLEDSAVYLCASSLERQTNYGYTFGSGTRLTVV.

The chain uses TRBV7-2 and TRBJ2-2; 8 bases match TRBD2. The V gene end was trimmed by 8 bases and the J gene end by 4 bases; junction bases not matched to a gene: 12. Germline V gene sequence: CDR1 SGHTA, CDR2 FQGNSA. CDR3 length: 16 residues. As DNA, the CDR3 is TGTGCCAGCGGAAGCGGGGGAAATTTTCGCACCGGGGAGCTGTTTTTT. This sequence encodes CASGSGGNFRTGELFF.

In this sample, this clonotype turned up many times. This sequence joins TRBV12-3 or TRBV12-4 and TRBJ1-2; 9 nucleotides match TRBD1. This CDR3 has 13 residues. The V and J ends lost 3 bases and 7 bases, in that order; junction bases with no gene match: 3. CDR3 sequence (DNA): TGTGCCAGCAGTTTGACAGGGGGTGTTGGCTACACCTTC. This translates into CASSLTGGVGYTF.

V is TRBV20-1 and J is TRBJ1-5; 9 bases match TRBD1. Trimming at V came to 0 bases and at J to 6 bases, leaving 6 bases not matched to a gene. The CDR3 is 15 amino acids. Germline V CDR1 and CDR2: DFQATT, SNEGSKA (reference sequence). The CDR3 region has the DNA TGCAGTGCTAGAGACCCGGGACAGGGAGGTCAGCCCCAGCATTTT. Translated: CSARDPGQGGQPQHF.